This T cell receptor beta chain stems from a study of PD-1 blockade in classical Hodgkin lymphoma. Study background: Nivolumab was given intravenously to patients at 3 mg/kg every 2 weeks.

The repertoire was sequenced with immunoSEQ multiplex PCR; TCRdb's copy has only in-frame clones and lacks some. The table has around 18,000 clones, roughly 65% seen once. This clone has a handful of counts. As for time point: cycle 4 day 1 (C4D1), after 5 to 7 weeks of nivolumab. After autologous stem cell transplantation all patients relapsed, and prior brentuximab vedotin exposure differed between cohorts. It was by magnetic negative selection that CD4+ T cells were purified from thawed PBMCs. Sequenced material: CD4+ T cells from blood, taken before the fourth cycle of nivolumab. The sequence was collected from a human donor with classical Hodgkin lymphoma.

The DNA of the CDR3 is TGTGCCAGCTCTGAGGACCGGAGCTCCTACGAGCAGTACTTC. Translation gives CASSEDRSSYEQYF. The chain links TRBV2 to TRBJ2-7; the D is unclear. CDR3 size: 14 residues. V was cut by 8 bases and J by 0 bases, with 14 bases left in between. Germline V gene data show CDR1 as SNHLY and CDR2 as FYNNEI. Together with reference TRBV2 and TRBJ2-7, the CDR3 gives the full variable domain: EPEVTQTPSHQVTQMGQEVILRCVPISNHLYFYWYRQILGQKVEFLVSFYNNEISEKSEIFDDQFSVERPDGSNFTLKIRSTKLEDSAMYFCASSEDRSSYEQYFGPGTRLTVT.